This T cell receptor (beta chain) was recorded in a study of radiotherapy plus CTLA-4 blockade in lung cancer. Study at large: Objective response was observed in about 19% of patients, and disease control in approximately 30%. Points from the study as a whole: Response, reportedly, was best predicted by interferon-beta along with early blood T cell clone dynamics.

This clone was seen once. Its antigen remains unidentified. Assay: immunoSEQ multiplex PCR; the TCRdb copy retains only in-frame clones and omits some. The repertoire has tens of thousands of clones, about 72% of them found once; the top ten carry around 7.7%. The CDR3 has 14 residues. V was clipped by 3 bases and J by 0 bases, with 8 bases between them. Germline lookup yields CDR1 MDHEN and CDR2 SYDVKM. The origin of this receptor is a human donor with non-small cell lung cancer who had stable disease on radiotherapy plus ipilimumab. This sample comprised peripheral blood, obtained from a patient treated with radiotherapy plus ipilimumab. The chain employs TRBV28 and TRBJ1-2, with no clear D. The CDR3, as DNA: TGTGCCAGCAGTTTTTTGGCCTCTAACTATGGCTACACCTTC. The encoded protein is CASSFLASNYGYTF.